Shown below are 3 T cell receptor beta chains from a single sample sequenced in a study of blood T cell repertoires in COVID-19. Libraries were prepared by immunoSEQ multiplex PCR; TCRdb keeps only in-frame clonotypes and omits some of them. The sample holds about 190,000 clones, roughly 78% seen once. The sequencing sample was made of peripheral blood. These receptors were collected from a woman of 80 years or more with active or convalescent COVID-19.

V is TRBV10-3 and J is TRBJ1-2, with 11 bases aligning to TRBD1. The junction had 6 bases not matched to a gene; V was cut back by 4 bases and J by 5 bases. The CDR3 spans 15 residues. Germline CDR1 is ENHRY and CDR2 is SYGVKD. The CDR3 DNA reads TGTGCCATCAGTGGAGGACAGGGGGCAAGTTATGGCTACACCTTC. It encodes CAISGGQGASYGYTF.

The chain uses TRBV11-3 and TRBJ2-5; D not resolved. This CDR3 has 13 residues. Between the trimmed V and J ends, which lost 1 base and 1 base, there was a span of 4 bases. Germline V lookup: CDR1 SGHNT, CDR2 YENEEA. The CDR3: CASSLGAQETQYF. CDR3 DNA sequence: TGTGCCAGCAGCTTAGGGGCCCAAGAGACCCAGTACTTC.

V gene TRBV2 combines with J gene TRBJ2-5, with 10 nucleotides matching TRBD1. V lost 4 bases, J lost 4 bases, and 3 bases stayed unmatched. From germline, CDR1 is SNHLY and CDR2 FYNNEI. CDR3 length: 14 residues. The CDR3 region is CASSGTGGGETQYF. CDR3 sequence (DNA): TGTGCCAGCAGTGGGACAGGGGGAGGAGAGACCCAGTACTTC.